The 16 T cell receptor beta chains listed next were all sequenced from one sample in a study of T cell responses to AZD1222 COVID-19 vaccine. Generated by immunoSEQ multiplex PCR, the TCRdb table keeps only in-frame clones and is missing some. The table includes 100,000 to 150,000 clones, 75% to 90% detected once. The material was peripheral blood, obtained on day 0 of AZD1222 vaccination. Receptors were obtained from an adult in good health.

The J gene is TRBJ1-5, the V gene TRBV4-3, with D possibly TRBD1 on 6 matching bases. Germline V CDR1 and CDR2: LGHNA, YSLEER. The V and J ends lost 0 bases and 2 bases respectively, with 8 bases between them. The CDR3 length is 15 residues. The CDR3 sequence is CASSQEGGGNQPQHF. The CDR3 coding sequence is TGCGCCAGCAGCCAAGAAGGGGGTGGCAATCAGCCCCAGCATTTT.

This CDR3 is CASSEPRDGNLEQFF. The CDR3 DNA reads TGTGCCAGCAGTGAACCACGGGACGGGAATCTTGAGCAGTTCTTC. The chain uses TRBV25-1 and TRBJ2-1; perhaps D is TRBD1 or TRBD2 (5 bases each). V gave up 2 bases and J gave up 9 bases, with 17 bases separating them. There are 15 residues in the CDR3. Per germline, CDR1 MGHDK and CDR2 SYGVNS. Supplemented by reference TRBV25-1 and TRBJ2-1, the full variable domain reads EADIYQTPRYLVIGTGKKITLECSQTMGHDKMYWYQQDPGMELHLIHYSYGVNSTEKGDLSSESTVSRIRTEHFPLTLESARPSHTSQYLCASSEPRDGNLEQFFGPGTRLTVL.

The CDR3 loop reads CAIVSGTGYGYTF. For the CDR3, the DNA is TGTGCCATCGTATCCGGGACGGGCTATGGCTACACCTTC. This chain joins TRBV28 and TRBJ1-2, with D tentatively TRBD1 (5 bases). The germline V and J ends were trimmed by 10 bases and 4 bases, with 16 bases remaining between them. Germline V lookup: CDR1 MDHEN, CDR2 SYDVKM. The length of the CDR3 is 13 residues.

The rearrangement links TRBV9 to TRBJ1-6; D might be TRBD1 (5 bases). CDR3 length equals 15 residues. The germline V gene encodes CDR1 SGDLS and CDR2 YYNGEE. Between the trimmed V and J ends, which lost 3 bases and 9 bases, there was a span of 16 bases. CDR3 DNA sequence: TGTGCCAGCAGCGGTTTAGGGGAAATAGGTTCACCCCTCCACTTT. It encodes CASSGLGEIGSPLHF.

The chain employs TRBV5-5 and TRBJ1-6; TRBD1 might be the D (6 bases). Trimming took off 5 bases at V and 1 base at J, with 19 bases between the two ends. The CDR3 sequence is 18 residues long. Germline V lookup: CDR1 SGHKS, CDR2 YYEKEE (reference sequence). The CDR3 reads CASSRITGQGSYNSPLHF. The CDR3 DNA reads TGTGCCAGCAGTCGGATTACAGGGCAGGGGTCCTATAATTCACCCCTCCACTTT.

The chain carries TRBV5-1 and TRBJ2-5; 8 bases map to TRBD1. The length of the CDR3 is 15 residues. V gave up 4 bases and J gave up 2 bases; unmatched junction bases: 7. CDR1 SGHRS and CDR2 YFSETQ come from the germline V gene. The CDR3: CASSPDRGLQETQYF. CDR3 in DNA: TGCGCCAGCAGCCCCGACAGGGGTTTACAAGAGACCCAGTACTTC. The full variable domain, completed using reference TRBV5-1 and TRBJ2-5, is KAGVTQTPRYLIKTRGQQVTLSCSPISGHRSVSWYQQTPGQGLQFLFEYFSETQRNKGNFPGRFSGRQFSNSRSEMNVSTLELGDSALYLCASSPDRGLQETQYFGPGTRLLVL.

The gene calls are TRBV11-2 and TRBJ1-1; D gene unclear. The CDR3 covers 14 residues. V lost 6 bases, J lost 2 bases, and 13 bases lay in between. Looked up from germline, CDR1 is SGHAT and CDR2 is FQNNGV. CDR3 residues: CASSFSSGNTEAFF. CDR3 coding DNA: TGTGCCAGCAGTTTTTCGTCGGGTAACACTGAAGCTTTCTTT.

This chain uses TRBV5-5 with TRBJ2-1; 9 bases agree with TRBD2. From germline, CDR1 is SGHKS and CDR2 YYEKEE (reference sequence). After removal of 1 base from V and 0 bases from J, the junction contained 11 bases not matched to a gene. The length of the CDR3 is 19 residues. The CDR3 is CASSLFKAGGLGSYNEQFF. CDR3 DNA sequence: TGTGCCAGCAGCTTGTTTAAAGCGGGGGGCCTCGGCTCCTACAATGAGCAGTTCTTC. Combining the CDR3 with reference TRBV5-5 and TRBJ2-1 gives the whole variable domain DAGVTQSPTHLIKTRGQQVTLRCSPISGHKSVSWYQQVLGQGPQFIFQYYEKEERGRGNFPDRFSARQFPNYSSELNVNALLLGDSALYLCASSLFKAGGLGSYNEQFFGPGTRLTVL.

The chain has TRBV19 and TRBJ1-3; D ambiguous. The germline CDR1 and CDR2 sequences are LNHDA and SQIVND (reference sequence). The CDR3 contains 17 residues. The ends were cut back, 2 bases at V and 0 bases at J, with 14 bases in the middle. For the CDR3, the DNA is TGTGCCAGTAGTATATATCCCGAGAGGACCTCTGGAAACACCATATATTTT. Translation: CASSIYPERTSGNTIYF.

V is TRBV18 and J is TRBJ2-2, with a possible D match to TRBD2 (5 bases). This CDR3 contains 15 residues. Germline assignment: CDR1 KGHSH and CDR2 LQKENI. The V and J ends lost 2 bases and 6 bases respectively, with 13 bases between them. CDR3: CASSPIQRAPGELFF. The CDR3 DNA follows: TGTGCCAGCTCACCAATTCAGAGGGCCCCCGGGGAGCTGTTTTTT.

This clone has just a few counts. The chain combines TRBV10-3 with TRBJ2-7; D is possibly TRBD1 or TRBD2 (6 bases each). Trimming stripped 6 bases from V and 4 bases from J, with 16 bases between. The CDR3 runs to 14 residues. The germline gives CDR1 ENHRY, CDR2 SYGVKD. CDR3 DNA sequence: TGTGCCATCAGGGACAGCCGGGGGTCATACGAGCAGTACTTC. It translates to CAIRDSRGSYEQYF.

The chain has TRBV7-9 and TRBJ1-6, with D perhaps matching TRBD1 (5 bases). There are 14 residues in the CDR3. In germline, CDR1 is SEHNR, CDR2 FQNEAQ (reference sequence). Trimming took 5 bases from V and 5 from J, leaving 10 bases between them. CDR3 coding DNA: TGTGCCAGCAGCCCGGGGGGTAATAATTCACCCCTCCACTTT. It encodes CASSPGGNNSPLHF.

This clone was seen a handful of times. This sequence joins TRBV4-1 and TRBJ1-1; D not certain. In germline, CDR1 is MGHRA, CDR2 YSYEKL. The CDR3 extends over 18 amino acids. The V end lost 1 base, the J end lost 1 base, and 19 bases lay between the germline ends. The CDR3: CASSQGFEGRFRNTEAFF. CDR3 sequence (DNA): TGCGCCAGCAGCCAAGGTTTTGAGGGTCGGTTCAGGAACACTGAAGCTTTCTTT.

The gene calls are TRBV3-1 (or the pseudogene TRBV3-2) and TRBJ1-5; 7 bases fit TRBD1. V was pared by 5 bases and J by 6 bases, with 4 bases of the junction left unmatched. This CDR3 region has 13 residues. Germline values: CDR1 LGHDT, CDR2 YNNKEL (reference sequence). The CDR3 loop reads CASSSQGGQPQHF. The DNA for the CDR3 is TGTGCCAGCAGCAGCCAGGGGGGTCAGCCCCAGCATTTT.

There are a few counts of this clone. V gene TRBV11-2 combines with J gene TRBJ1-3; possibly TRBD1 for D (5 bases). CDR1 is SGHAT, CDR2 FQNNGV, per germline. This CDR3 contains 14 residues. With 5 bases removed from V and 0 bases from J, the gap between germline ends came to 8 bases. Written as DNA, the CDR3 is TGTGCCAGCAGCGGGGCCCGCTCTGGAAACACCATATATTTT. This codes for CASSGARSGNTIYF.

This clone was counted only a few times. V usage is TRBV9 and J usage is TRBJ1-2; 7 nucleotides agree with TRBD1. Germline assignment: CDR1 SGDLS and CDR2 YYNGEE. With 3 bases clipped from V and 5 bases from J, the junction kept 7 bases outside the gene matches. The CDR3 extends over 14 amino acids. Here the CDR3 DNA reads TGTGCCAGCAGCGCACAGGGGCAAGCTTATGGCTACACCTTC. It encodes CASSAQGQAYGYTF.